Each of the 2 T cell receptor beta chains below was sequenced from the same sample in a study of T cell responses to AZD1222 COVID-19 vaccine (dated by TCRdb to the early 2020s). The time point label corresponds to: baseline before first vaccination. Libraries were constructed by the immunoSEQ multiplex PCR assay. Imported from immuneACCESS, the table was reduced by TCRdb to in-frame sequences with V and J called. These copies leave out some clones; in studies compared against another copy, an unresolved V gene accounts for under half, and the cause of the remainder is not known. The sample yields approximately 120,000 clones; roughly 86% were counted once. The ten largest clones take up about 9.4% of the sample. Sequences were derived from peripheral blood, sampled on day 0 of AZD1222 vaccination. These receptors were collected from an adult in good health.

This chain connects TRBV6-2 or TRBV6-3 to TRBJ2-1, with 9 positions matching TRBD2. Germline CDR1 MNHEY, CDR2 SVGEGT. The CDR3 runs 17 residues. After removal of 0 bases from V and 9 bases from J, the junction contained 12 bases not matched to a gene. CDR3 nucleotide sequence: TGTGCCAGCAGTTACTCGGGACTAGCTCCTATCCGTGGTGAGCAGTTCTTC. Its translation is CASSYSGLAPIRGEQFF.

Concerning this clone: The sample has other DNA sequences that encode this CDR3 too. The chain carries TRBV18 and TRBJ2-7; the D is unclear. Germline V lookup: CDR1 KGHSH, CDR2 LQKENI. This CDR3 region has 11 residues. Trimming cost V 2 bases and J 2 bases, with 1 base left between them. CDR3 nucleotides: TGTGCCAGCTCACCAGCCTACGAGCAGTACTTC. It codes for CASSPAYEQYF.